This T cell receptor (beta chain) was documented in a study of cytomegalovirus exposure and HLA in healthy donors. PCR employed 60 Vbeta and 13 Jbeta primers. Assay: immunoSEQ multiplex PCR; the TCRdb copy retains only in-frame clones and omits some. Seen here are about 160,000 clones, 75% to 85% observed once, and the top ten hold about 3.5%. After removal of 5 bases from V and 3 bases from J, the junction contained 5 bases not matched to a gene. The CDR3 consists of 15 residues. Germline lookup yields CDR1 SEHNR and CDR2 FQNEAQ (reference sequence). V is TRBV7-9 and J is TRBJ2-1; 9 bases match TRBD2. The receptor's source is a human donor in good health. Sequencing was done on a sample of PBMCs. For the CDR3, the DNA is TGTGCCAGCAGCGGAGAAGCGGGAGGCTACAATGAGCAGTTCTTC. Residues: CASSGEAGGYNEQFF.